This TCR beta chain was found in a study of blood T cell repertoires in COVID-19. Turning to the study itself: PBMCs, B-cell-depleted T cells, or T cells were the source of the cDNA or gDNA that made up the material.

In the source study's methods: Reference gene primer amplification in the assay estimated nucleated cell counts. Clones were read by immunoSEQ multiplex PCR, and TCRdb kept only the in-frame ones, dropping some. The DNA gave D and trimming, while V, J and clone size come from that table. The sample consists of about 170,000 clones, roughly 84% of them appearing once. Deletions cut 5 bases from V and 2 bases from J, with 15 bases between. CDR3 size: 16 residues. From germline, CDR1 is SGHVS and CDR2 FQNEAQ. The sequence came from a woman over 75 with active or convalescent COVID-19. The sample comprised peripheral blood. The V and J genes are TRBV7-8 and TRBJ1-4; D unresolved. Here the CDR3 reads CASSALRAGTNEKLFF. The CDR3 DNA reads as TGTGCCAGCAGCGCCCTGCGGGCGGGGACTAATGAAAAACTGTTTTTT.